Each of the 30 T cell receptor beta chains below was sequenced from the same sample in a study of spatial heterogeneity in lung cancer. Overall study findings and caveats: Expanded intratumoral alpha and beta TCR counts tracked tumor mutation counts.

MiXCR, applied by TCRdb to the 5' RACE reads, yields one record per CDR3 protein. The data contain 100,000 to 110,000 distinct CDR3 sequences, 3.5% to 5% of them singletons. The antigens of these receptors remain unknown. Sample time point: sample taken at primary tumor resection. The source was lung tumor tissue, collected at surgery. The receptors here all came from a male donor with early-stage non-small cell lung cancer.

This clonotype was picked up many times. The chain joins TRBV3-1 to TRBJ1-5; the D is unclear. The germline V gene encodes CDR1 LGHDT and CDR2 YNNKEL (reference sequence). This CDR3 spans 14 amino acids. The ends were cut back, 1 base at V and 1 base at J, with 5 bases in the middle. CDR3 in amino acids: CASSQAGSNQPQHF. Written as DNA, the CDR3 is TGTGCCAGCAGCCAAGCCGGAAGCAATCAGCCCCAGCATTTT.

This clonotype occurred many times. V is TRBV25-1 and J is TRBJ2-1; TRBD2 agrees at 7 bases. V lost 6 bases to trimming and J lost 3 bases; unmatched junction nucleotides: 20. There are 19 residues in the CDR3. CDR1 MGHDK and CDR2 SYGVNS come from the germline V gene. The CDR3 protein is CASRPAGASGPILYNEQFF. The DNA of the CDR3 is TGTGCCAGCAGGCCGGCGGGAGCGTCTGGCCCAATCCTCTACAATGAGCAGTTCTTC.

Ten or more counts support this clonotype. V usage is TRBV21-1 and J usage is TRBJ2-2; the table names TRBD1, a call not compared with the DNA. TRBV21-1 is listed as a pseudogene. The length of the CDR3 is 15 residues. The CDR3 nucleotides are TGTGCCAGCAGCCCCGGACAGGGGGGCACCGGGGAGCTGTTTTTT. Protein product: CASSPGQGGTGELFF.

The chain recombines TRBV10-3 with TRBJ1-5; D unclear. Germline-derived CDR1 and CDR2 are ENHRY and SYGVKD. V was pared by 0 bases and J by 2 bases, with 11 bases between. This CDR3 is 16 amino acids long. The chain's CDR3 is CAISESKRSRNQPQHF. The CDR3 DNA sequence: TGTGCCATCAGTGAGTCGAAAAGGTCACGCAATCAGCCCCAGCATTTT.

This clonotype was counted ten times or more. This sequence joins TRBV20-1 and TRBJ2-7; D may match TRBD1 or TRBD2 (5 bases each). The V gene's germline CDR1 is DFQATT and CDR2 SNEGSKA (reference sequence). The V gene lost 3 bases and the J gene lost 2 bases, with 20 bases spanning the gap. The CDR3 contains 16 residues. The CDR3 region has the DNA TGCAGTGCTAGCTCCACCCCGCGTGAGGGGACCTACGAGCAGTACTTC. It yields the protein CSASSTPREGTYEQYF.

This clonotype was seen ten or more times. V gene TRBV7-6 combines with J gene TRBJ2-1; 8 bases fit TRBD2. Trimming at V came to 8 bases and at J to 9 bases, leaving 12 bases not matched to a gene. This CDR3 comprises 14 residues. CDR1 is SGHVS and CDR2 is FNYEAQ in the germline V gene. CDR3 protein: CASGTSGLGAEQFF. CDR3 coding DNA: TGTGCCAGCGGAACTAGCGGTCTTGGGGCTGAGCAGTTCTTC.

The chain employs TRBV3-1 and TRBJ1-2, with D possibly being TRBD1 (6 bases). CDR3 length equals 14 residues. The germline V and J ends were trimmed by 4 bases and 6 bases, with 15 bases remaining between them. CDR1 is LGHDT and CDR2 is YNNKEL in the germline V gene (reference sequence). CDR3 protein: CASSPRTAPNGYTF. Here the CDR3 DNA reads TGTGCCAGCAGCCCCAGGACAGCGCCAAATGGCTACACCTTC.

The table lists this clonotype with many counts. The chain combines TRBV12-3 or TRBV12-4 with TRBJ1-5; unclear D gene. V lost 3 bases to trimming and J lost 0 bases, with 9 bases between them. The CDR3 totals 15 residues. CDR3: CASSFSGTSNQPQHF. CDR3 nucleotides: TGTGCCAGCAGTTTTTCCGGTACTAGCAATCAGCCCCAGCATTTT.

This clonotype was counted ten times or more. The chain employs TRBV28 and TRBJ1-1; D gene unclear. The CDR3 covers 11 residues. Germline V gene lookup returns CDR1 MDHEN and CDR2 SYDVKM. Trimming shortened V by 8 bases and J by 5 bases, and 9 bases separated the two germline ends. CDR3 loop: CASCAWTEAFF. CDR3 DNA: TGTGCCAGCTGCGCGTGGACTGAAGCTTTCTTT.

The V and J genes are TRBV5-1 and TRBJ1-1; unclear D gene. The germline V gene has CDR1 SGHRS and CDR2 YFSETQ. The length of the CDR3 is 13 residues. V lost 7 bases to trimming and J lost 0 bases, with 10 bases between them. This CDR3 reads CASRANLNTEAFF. CDR3 nucleotide sequence: TGCGCCAGCCGGGCGAATCTGAACACTGAAGCTTTCTTT.

This clonotype was counted between two and nine times. The chain employs TRBV6-4 and TRBJ2-3; D is possibly TRBD1 or TRBD2 (6 bases each). The V gene's germline CDR1 is MRHNA and CDR2 SNTAGT. The CDR3 is made up of 15 amino acids. V dropped 8 bases and J dropped 4 bases, with 19 bases sitting between them. CDR3 nucleotides: TGTGCCAGCGCCTCCTCGGGGGCTAAGGCAGATACGCAGTATTTT. Its protein is CASASSGAKADTQYF.

The J gene is TRBJ2-5, the V gene TRBV5-1; no reliable D call. The CDR3 spans 15 residues. V lost 0 bases and J 2 bases, leaving 11 bases between the germline ends. Germline V gene sequence: CDR1 SGHRS, CDR2 YFSETQ. The DNA for the CDR3 is TGCGCCAGCAGCTTGGAGGCAGCCGTGCAAGAGACCCAGTACTTC. It encodes CASSLEAAVQETQYF.

This clonotype has ten or more counts. The genes are TRBV14 and TRBJ2-5; D call uncertain. CDR1 is SGHDN, CDR2 FVKESK, per germline. This CDR3 contains 13 residues. V was clipped by 2 bases and J by 6 bases, with 10 bases between them. The CDR3 region is CASSQPEWQTQYF. The CDR3 bases are TGTGCCAGCAGCCAACCAGAGTGGCAGACCCAGTACTTC.

This chain joins TRBV7-2 and TRBJ2-1; no clear D. The CDR3 sequence is 13 residues long. V dropped 3 bases and J dropped 9 bases, with 12 bases sitting between them. CDR1 and CDR2 from the germline V gene are SGHTA and FQGNSA. CDR3 region: CASSFLLSGEQFF. In DNA form, the CDR3 reads TGTGCCAGCAGCTTCTTGCTTAGTGGTGAGCAGTTCTTC.

This clonotype was seen only a few times. The V call is TRBV3-1, the J call TRBJ2-5; 16 bases match TRBD2. The CDR3 runs 19 residues. Trimming removed 3 bases from V and 1 base from J; junction bases left unmatched: 8. Germline V gene data show CDR1 as LGHDT and CDR2 as YNNKEL (reference sequence). In DNA, the CDR3 is TGTGCCAGCAGCCAGTGGGGACTAGCGGGAGGGGATGGCCAAGAGACCCAGTACTTC. It translates to CASSQWGLAGGDGQETQYF.

This clonotype has a count of ten or more. The rearrangement joins TRBV20-1 to TRBJ1-4; D may be TRBD1 (5 bases). Between the trimmed V and J ends, which lost 0 bases and 8 bases, there was a span of 7 bases. The germline gives CDR1 DFQATT, CDR2 SNEGSKA (reference sequence). This CDR3 is 12 amino acids long. The DNA of the CDR3 is TGCAGTGCTAGAGATCGGACAGAAAAACTGTTTTTT. It is translated as CSARDRTEKLFF.

This clonotype was detected many times. The rearrangement uses TRBV28 and TRBJ2-7, with a possible D match to TRBD1 (5 bases). CDR1 and CDR2 (germline): MDHEN, SYDVKM. Trimming left V 6 bases short and J 5 bases short, with 14 bases between. The length of the CDR3 is 13 residues. The CDR3 nucleotides read TGTGCCAGCAGACAACACACAGGAGACGAGCAGTACTTC. Translating gives CASRQHTGDEQYF.

The rearrangement links TRBV7-7 to TRBJ2-3; no firm D call. V shed 4 bases and J shed 2 bases, with 7 bases lying between them. The length of the CDR3 is 13 residues. Germline V lookup: CDR1 SSHAT, CDR2 FNYEAQ (reference sequence). CDR3 DNA: TGTGCCAGCAGCTATAGCCTCACAGATACGCAGTATTTT. Translated: CASSYSLTDTQYF.

A few counts support this clonotype. The chain has TRBV5-1 and TRBJ1-2; no clear D gene. This CDR3 has 13 residues. Trimming left V 0 bases short and J 5 bases short, with 8 bases between. CDR1 is SGHRS and CDR2 is YFSETQ in the germline V gene. The chain's CDR3 is CASSLAVGYGYTF. CDR3 DNA sequence: TGCGCCAGCAGCTTGGCCGTTGGATATGGCTACACCTTC.

This clonotype came up once. Possible read error: a much larger clone is one base away. This chain connects TRBV27 to TRBJ1-2, with a weak D call TRBD1 (5 bases). In germline, CDR1 is MNHEY, CDR2 SMNVEV (reference sequence). This CDR3 is 14 amino acids long. The CDR3 region has the DNA TGTGTCAGCAGTTGGGGCGGATCTAACTATGGCTACACCTTC. This sequence encodes CVSSWGGSNYGYTF.

This clonotype was recorded many times. The chain couples TRBV5-1 to TRBJ2-5; 8 bases fit TRBD2. The CDR3 totals 15 residues. V trimming: 2 bases; J trimming: 2 bases; junction bases outside the gene matches: 5. Per germline, CDR1 SGHRS and CDR2 YFSETQ. CDR3: CASSFQAGVQETQYF. The CDR3 DNA is TGCGCCAGCAGCTTTCAAGCGGGAGTACAAGAGACCCAGTACTTC.

Many counts were recorded for this clonotype. This chain connects TRBV12-3 or TRBV12-4 to TRBJ2-2; the match to TRBD1 covers 7 bases. The V gene end was trimmed by 6 bases and the J gene end by 3 bases; junction bases not matched to a gene: 4. The CDR3 loop spans 14 amino acids. CDR3 sequence: CASSRDSHTGELFF. The CDR3 nucleotides are TGTGCCAGCAGCCGGGACAGTCACACCGGGGAGCTGTTTTTT.

This clonotype was picked up many times. In DNA form, the CDR3 reads TGTGCCAGTACGCAAACAGACACAGATACGCAGTATTTT. This codes for CASTQTDTDTQYF. V gene TRBV13 combines with J gene TRBJ2-3; D gene unclear. Per the germline V gene, CDR1 is PRHDT and CDR2 is FYEKMQ (reference sequence). The CDR3 has 13 amino acids. V gave up 9 bases and J gave up 2 bases, with 12 bases separating them.

This clonotype was detected many times. The rearrangement links TRBV15 to TRBJ1-5, with a tentative D call TRBD1 (5 bases). V was shortened by 0 bases and J by 1 base, with 7 bases between the two germline ends. This CDR3 is 15 amino acids long. Germline lookup yields CDR1 LNHNV and CDR2 YYDKDF (reference sequence). The CDR3: CATSRDDRSNQPQHF. CDR3 in DNA: TGTGCCACCAGCAGAGATGACAGAAGCAATCAGCCCCAGCATTTT.

This clonotype was picked up many times. The CDR3 region is CASSPTYGQQETQYF. CDR3 nucleotides: TGTGCCAGCAGTCCGACGTACGGGCAACAAGAGACCCAGTACTTC. This sequence joins TRBV12-3 or TRBV12-4 and TRBJ2-5; no reliable D call. V shed 5 bases and J shed 2 bases, with 15 bases lying between them. This CDR3 contains 15 residues.

V is TRBV20-1 and J is TRBJ1-1; D uncertain. Germline-derived CDR1 and CDR2 are DFQATT and SNEGSKA (reference sequence). V lost 6 bases, J lost 1 base, and 15 bases lay in between. This CDR3 region has 14 residues. The CDR3 sequence: CSAGDPSRNTEAFF. In DNA form, the CDR3 reads TGCAGTGCAGGAGATCCCTCAAGGAACACTGAAGCTTTCTTT.

In the case of this clonotype: This may arise from a read error, as a much more abundant clone is one base away. The V gene is TRBV28, the J gene TRBJ2-1; the match to TRBD2 covers 16 bases. Germline CDR1 and CDR2: MDHEN and SYDVKM. The CDR3 runs 18 residues. CDR3: CASRGTSGRARMYNKQFF. The CDR3 DNA is TGTGCCAGCAGAGGGACTAGCGGGAGGGCTAGGATGTACAATAAGCAGTTCTTC. The full variable domain, completed using reference TRBV28 and TRBJ2-1, is DVKVTQSSRYLVKRTGEKVFLECVQDMDHENMFWYRQDPGLGLRLIYFSYDVKMKEKGDIPEGYSVSREKKERFSLILESASTNQTSMYLCASRGTSGRARMYNKQFFGPGTRLTVL.

This chain joins TRBV6-1 and TRBJ2-7; D call uncertain. The CDR3 covers 13 residues. The V end was cut by 3 bases, the J end by 6 bases, with 12 bases between. Germline loops: CDR1 MNHNS, CDR2 SASEGT. In DNA form, the CDR3 reads TGTGCCAGCAGTGAGGCGGCTTGGAGCGAGCAGTACTTC. This sequence encodes CASSEAAWSEQYF.

At least ten counts were recorded for this clonotype. This chain connects TRBV10-3 to TRBJ2-3, with 10 bases lining up with TRBD2. This CDR3 is built from 16 residues. V trimming: 6 bases; J trimming: 3 bases; junction bases outside the gene matches: 9. Germline assignment: CDR1 ENHRY and CDR2 SYGVKD. CDR3 residues: CAISSSSGRRTDTQYF. The CDR3 nucleotides are TGTGCCATCAGCAGCAGTAGCGGGAGGAGGACAGATACGCAGTATTTT.

Ten or more counts support this clonotype. V is TRBV12-3 or TRBV12-4 and J is TRBJ2-7; 7 bases are a match to TRBD2. The CDR3 sequence is 14 residues long. Germline trimming cut 4 bases from V and 3 bases from J; bases unmatched to any gene: 6. For the CDR3, the DNA is TGTGCCAGCAGTTATCGCGGGGACTACTACGAGCAGTACTTC. It yields the protein CASSYRGDYYEQYF.